This T cell receptor beta chain was profiled in a study of blood T cell repertoires in COVID-19 (TCRdb year 2020). In the study overall: Samples from collaborators originated in the United States, Italy and Spain and spanned both the acute and convalescent phases of COVID-19. The prospective study material was composed of cDNA or gDNA derived from T cells, B-cell-depleted T cells, or PBMCs. The dataset comprised deeply sampled blood TCRbeta repertoires from subjects exposed to, actively infected with, or recovered from COVID-19. A freely available public database, intended as a resource for researchers studying the immune response to SARS-CoV-2, is where the repertoires were released. The samples were drawn from two sources: the first 160 participants of the ongoing ImmuneRACE study, and over 1,000 subjects contributed by 6 global collaborators. Nearly every sample came with metadata listing a de-identified subject ID, COVID-19 status, age in years and sex. HLA class I and class II types, where available, came from metadata supplied by the sample provider rather than from assay-based typing.

TCRbeta CDR3 regions were amplified from genomic DNA using the immunoSEQ Assay, a bias-controlled multiplex PCR. Processing in the source paper ran as follows. Within the assay, amplification of reference gene primers was used to estimate how many nucleated cells each sample contained. Sequence reads were collapsed and filtered to measure the absolute abundance of every unique TCRbeta CDR3 rearrangement. For each sample, productive Simpson clonality was calculated as the square root of Simpson's diversity index over productive rearrangements. What TCRdb holds here is the immuneACCESS table cut down to in-frame rearrangements. Part of the clones is not present; checked against another copy, under half of the missing clones reflect an unresolved V gene, and the others are unexplained. V and J calls and clone size follow that table, whereas D and trimming were derived from the DNA. The sample records 80,000 or so clones, roughly 78% of which are singletons. Around 4.8% of the sample is in the top ten clones.

Broader findings and caveats from the paper: The amount of clinical and demographic metadata varied by source and participant and was provided uncurated.

V is cut back by 5 bases and J by 4 bases, with 7 bases in the junction unmatched. In the germline V gene (reference sequence), CDR1 corresponds to SEHNR and CDR2 to FQNEAQ. Spanning cysteine to phenylalanine, the CDR3 consists of 14 amino acids. CDR3 DNA only is kept here, 42 bases in frame from base 1. Whole blood was collected in K2EDTA tubes by collaborating institutions according to the institutions' own protocols. For TCRbeta analysis, collaborators shipped samples as frozen whole blood, isolated PBMCs, or DNA extracted from either of those sample types. On this clone itself: The target of this receptor is not known. No much larger clonotype is one base removed from it; base qualities were not supplied.

Sample: peripheral blood. The source of this sequence is a woman aged 70-85 years with acute or convalescent COVID-19. The V gene is TRBV7-9 and the J gene is TRBJ2-7, with 8 middle bases fitting TRBD1. The CDR3 region reads CASSIDRGEYEQYF. The bases read TGTGCCAGCAGCATCGACAGGGGCGAATACGAGCAGTACTTC.